A selection of T cell receptor beta chains follows, all from one sample in a study of shared clonotypes between healthy human individuals. The assay was immunoSEQ multiplex PCR, and TCRdb's table has in-frame clones only and misses some. The sample gives about 590,000 clones, less than 97% of which show up once; 0.09% to 0.13% is in the top ten. The material sequenced was naive CD8+ T cells sorted from blood. The receptors were gathered from a woman between 25 and 40 years old in good health. The CDR3 runs from the conserved cysteine through the conserved F or W. The order of the fields is J gene, clone size, CDR3 length, V gene, D gene, CDR3 protein, CDR3 DNA. D genes are given only for firm matches. Not all rows give a size; the values are once, few, many and, for expanded clones, a class.

>TRBJ2-1|-|15|TRBV5-8|-
CASSLFTGDRDEQFF
TGTGCCAGCAGCTTGTTTACAGGTGATAGGGATGAGCAGTTCTTC
>TRBJ2-1|-|14|TRBV29-1|TRBD2
CSVEGTSGSDEQFF
TGCAGCGTTGAGGGAACTAGCGGGAGCGATGAGCAGTTCTTC
>TRBJ2-1|-|15|TRBV5-4|TRBD2
CASSSGLAGGNEQFF
TGTGCCAGCAGCTCCGGACTAGCGGGAGGGAATGAGCAGTTCTTC
>TRBJ1-2|-|15|TRBV2|TRBD1
CASSGSYRGDYGYTF
TGTGCCAGCAGTGGATCTTACAGGGGGGACTATGGCTACACCTTC
>TRBJ2-5|-|14|TRBV6-5|-
CASSYSEGAGEQYF
TGTGCCAGCAGTTACTCGGAAGGGGCTGGGGAGCAGTACTTC
>TRBJ2-1|-|15|TRBV28|-
CASSFRGLGYNEQFF
TGTGCCAGCAGTTTCAGGGGTTTGGGCTACAATGAGCAGTTCTTC
>TRBJ2-7|-|17|TRBV27|TRBD2
CASSVGTSGRARYEQYF
TGTGCCAGCAGTGTAGGGACTAGCGGGAGGGCTCGTTACGAGCAGTACTTC
>TRBJ2-4|-|16|TRBV9|-
CASSQSGSGAKNIQYF
TGTGCCAGCTCCCAAAGCGGTAGCGGAGCCAAAAACATTCAGTACTTC
>TRBJ2-7|-|17|TRBV4-1|TRBD2
CASSQFSSAGGPGEQYF
TGCGCCAGCAGCCAATTCTCCTCAGCGGGAGGGCCGGGAGAGCAGTACTTC
>TRBJ2-7|-|14|TRBV7-6|TRBD1
CASSLGTGVGEQYF
TGTGCCAGCAGCTTAGGGACAGGGGTGGGCGAGCAGTACTTC
>TRBJ1-1|-|14|TRBV19|-
CASSIKGSPRGAFF
TGTGCCAGTAGTATAAAGGGATCCCCTCGTGGAGCTTTCTTT
>TRBJ1-6|-|13|TRBV29-1|TRBD1
CSVRDSKNSPLHF
TGCAGCGTCAGGGACAGCAAGAATTCACCCCTCCACTTT
>TRBJ1-1|once|13|TRBV6-5|-
CASSYSWNPEAFF
TGTGCCAGCAGTTACTCCTGGAATCCTGAAGCTTTCTTT
>TRBJ1-2|once|14|TRBV5-1|-
CASSLAGHTYGYTF
TGCGCCAGCAGCTTGGCGGGTCATACCTATGGCTACACCTTC
>TRBJ2-7|-|15|TRBV10-2|TRBD2
CASSLTSGRYYEQYF
TGCGCCAGCAGCTTGACTAGCGGGAGGTACTACGAGCAGTACTTC
>TRBJ2-7|-|15|TRBV25-1|TRBD2
CASSNLAGLFYEQYF
TGTGCCAGCAGCAACCTAGCGGGATTGTTCTACGAGCAGTACTTC
>TRBJ1-1|few|15|TRBV7-9|TRBD1
CASSLGQGVNTEAFF
TGTGCCAGCAGCTTAGGACAGGGGGTGAACACTGAAGCTTTCTTT
>TRBJ1-5|-|14|TRBV7-9|TRBD1
CASSPTGGDQPQHF
TGTGCCAGCAGCCCTACAGGGGGTGATCAGCCCCAGCATTTT
>TRBJ2-3|-|14|TRBV7-3|-
CASSLGQSTDTQYF
TGTGCCAGCAGCTTAGGACAGAGCACAGATACGCAGTATTTT
>TRBJ1-3|-|14|TRBV27|-
CASSLGGSGNTIYF
TGTGCCAGCAGTTTAGGGGGCAGTGGAAACACCATATATTTT
>TRBJ2-1|-|11|TRBV2|-
CASSQDREQFF
TGTGCCAGCAGCCAAGACAGGGAGCAGTTCTTC
>TRBJ1-1|-|15|TRBV19|TRBD1
CASSVRDRLNTEAFF
TGTGCCAGTAGTGTAAGGGACAGATTGAACACTGAAGCTTTCTTT
>TRBJ2-7|-|14|TRBV29-1|-
CSVAAGTRAYEQYF
TGCAGCGTTGCGGCGGGGACAAGAGCCTACGAGCAGTACTTC
>TRBJ2-2|-|14|TRBV13|-
CASRLAEGTGELFF
TGTGCCTCAAGGTTGGCCGAGGGCACCGGGGAGCTGTTTTTT
>TRBJ2-7|-|15|TRBV19|TRBD2
CASSITSGSSYEQYF
TGTGCCAGTAGTATTACTAGCGGAAGCTCCTACGAGCAGTACTTC
>TRBJ2-7|once|13|TRBV27|-
CASSTAGSYEQYF
TGTGCCAGCAGCACCGCGGGGTCCTACGAGCAGTACTTC
>TRBJ1-2|-|13|TRBV28|-
CASVTASNYGYTF
TGTGCCAGCGTGACAGCGTCTAACTATGGCTACACCTTC
>TRBJ1-2|few|14|TRBV28|-
CASSPLGLAYGYTF
TGTGCCAGCAGTCCCTTGGGACTCGCCTATGGCTACACCTTC
>TRBJ2-2|-|15|TRBV6-6|-
CASSPNPEGPGELFF
TGTGCCAGCAGTCCTAACCCGGAGGGACCCGGGGAGCTGTTTTTT
>TRBJ2-3|-|15|TRBV10-3|TRBD2
CAISEIAGGTDTQYF
TGTGCCATCAGTGAGATAGCGGGAGGTACAGATACGCAGTATTTT
>TRBJ2-3|-|15|TRBV11-1|-
CASSGVKGTTDTQYF
TGTGCCAGCAGCGGGGTTAAGGGGACCACAGATACGCAGTATTTT
>TRBJ1-1|once|13|TRBV27|-
CASSFGGAPEAFF
TGTGCCAGCAGTTTTGGGGGGGCCCCTGAAGCTTTCTTT
>TRBJ2-2|-|12|TRBV5-1|-
CASSEGAGELFF
TGCGCCAGCAGCGAGGGCGCCGGGGAGCTGTTTTTT
>TRBJ2-3|-|16|TRBV28|TRBD2
CASRLTSGMALDTQYF
TGTGCCAGCCGATTGACTAGCGGGATGGCTCTAGATACGCAGTATTTT
>TRBJ2-1|-|16|TRBV27|TRBD2
CASSAIAGFVYNEQFF
TGTGCCAGCAGTGCCATAGCGGGATTTGTATACAATGAGCAGTTCTTC
>TRBJ2-7|-|14|TRBV27|-
CASSSLSEGYEQYF
TGTGCCAGCAGTTCCCTCAGCGAGGGCTACGAGCAGTACTTC
>TRBJ1-1|-|16|TRBV4-1|-
CASSQERTIMNTEAFF
TGCGCCAGCAGCCAGGAACGGACAATTATGAACACTGAAGCTTTCTTT
>TRBJ2-5|-|15|TRBV7-2|TRBD2
CASREPGLKQETQYF
TGTGCCAGCAGGGAACCGGGACTAAAGCAAGAGACCCAGTACTTC
>TRBJ2-3|-|12|TRBV28|-
CASSILAGSQYF
TGTGCCAGCAGTATTCTAGCAGGTTCGCAGTATTTT
>TRBJ2-3|-|17|TRBV5-4|-
CASSLPANAPSTDTQYF
TGTGCCAGCAGCTTACCAGCCAATGCGCCTAGCACAGATACGCAGTATTTT